This TCR beta chain was obtained from a study of monozygotic twins with inflammatory bowel disease. TCRdb reprocessed the 5' RACE reads and keeps a single row for each CDR3 protein, giving no DNA. The table gives nearly 450,000 distinct CDR3 sequences; the top ten clones make up 2% to 2.5% of it. The CDR3 is 13 amino acids. Germline V gene data show CDR1 as DFQATT and CDR2 as SNEGSKA (reference sequence). Whole-blood RNA isolation (total RNA) proceeded without T cell sorting. The TCR comes from a human donor with ulcerative colitis or Crohn's disease, or a healthy co-twin of an affected twin (not recorded which). The sequenced material came from blood. The V gene is TRBV20-1, the J gene TRBJ2-7; TCRdb designates TRBD1, a call that cannot be tested without DNA. This CDR3 is CSAREGVTYEQYF.